The present T cell receptor beta chain was sequenced within a study of neoadjuvant anti-PD-1 for oral cavity cancer. Libraries were prepared by immunoSEQ multiplex PCR; TCRdb keeps only in-frame clonotypes and omits some of them. Of approximately 12,000 clones in the sample, 57% are singletons; the top ten hold about 12%. Germline CDR1 is MNHEY and CDR2 is SMNVEV (reference sequence). This CDR3 is built from 15 residues. Between the trimmed V and J ends, which lost 4 bases and 2 bases, there was a span of 13 bases. The chain recombines TRBV27 with TRBJ2-3, with D perhaps matching TRBD2 (6 bases). This specimen consisted of tumor tissue, obtained before nivolumab (anti-PD-1) treatment. The sequence derives from a person aged 40 to 85 with oral cavity squamous cell carcinoma. Written as DNA, the CDR3 is TGTGCCAGCAGTTCCTGGGGAGGCCCCACAGATACGCAGTATTTT. Translation: CASSSWGGPTDTQYF.